Listed below are T cell receptor beta chains from one sample, sequenced in a study of T cell repertoires and Cas9 in healthy adults. Repertoires were generated with immunoSEQ multiplex PCR, while TCRdb's copy carries only in-frame clones and drops some. Of about 22,000 clones in the sample, about 89% are singletons; the top ten hold approximately 1.5%. Sequencing input: CD4+ effector T cells (CD127+, CD25-, CD137-, CD154-) from PBMCs; culture status not recorded. The receptors here all came from a human donor in good health. Both conserved end residues are part of each CDR3. The D gene is left open where the match is weak. Clone size, where shown, is once, few, many, or a class for clones that have expanded.

j_call d_call clone_size v_call cdr3_aa cdr3_nt
TRBJ1-1 - - TRBV6-6 CASSSGTLNTEAFF TGTGCCAGCAGCTCGGGGACGCTTAACACTGAAGCTTTCTTT
TRBJ2-4 TRBD1 - TRBV7-2 CASSFTGVDIQYF TGTGCCAGCAGTTTTACAGGGGTTGACATTCAGTACTTC
TRBJ1-1 TRBD1 once TRBV6-5 CASSYLPGQGAEAFF TGTGCCAGCAGTTATCTCCCGGGACAGGGAGCTGAAGCTTTCTTT
TRBJ2-1 TRBD1 - TRBV6-1 CASSVGQATYNEQFF TGTGCCAGCAGTGTCGGACAGGCGACCTACAATGAGCAGTTCTTC
TRBJ1-4 - - TRBV15 CATSRPRSSNEKLFF TGTGCCACCAGCAGACCCAGGTCGTCTAATGAAAAACTGTTTTTT
TRBJ1-2 - - TRBV6-5 CASSLTAGGYTF TGTGCCAGCAGTCTCACGGCCGGGGGCTACACCTTC
TRBJ1-5 - - TRBV5-5 CASSLGGYSNQPQHF TGTGCCAGCAGCTTGGGGGGGTATAGCAATCAGCCCCAGCATTTT
TRBJ2-5 - - TRBV27 CASSLSDETQYF TGTGCCAGCAGTTTATCAGACGAGACCCAGTACTTC
TRBJ1-2 - - TRBV19 CASSIGRAGESSNYGYTF TGTGCCAGTAGTATAGGACGGGCAGGGGAATCGTCTAACTATGGCTACACCTTC
TRBJ2-7 - - TRBV9 CASSVNRENEQYF TGTGCCAGCAGCGTGAACAGGGAAAACGAGCAGTACTTC
TRBJ1-5 - - TRBV6-5 CASSLDSNQPQHF TGTGCCAGCAGCTTGGACAGCAATCAGCCCCAGCATTTT
TRBJ1-3 - few TRBV5-6 CASSLVGTGNTIYF TGTGCCAGCAGCTTGGTAGGGACTGGAAACACCATATATTTT
TRBJ1-1 TRBD1 - TRBV6-1 CASSQQGAILTEAFF TGTGCCAGCAGTCAACAGGGGGCGATTCTGACTGAAGCTTTCTTT
TRBJ2-1 - - TRBV7-8 CASSLPGESSYNEQFF TGTGCCAGCAGCCTCCCGGGTGAGAGCTCCTACAATGAGCAGTTCTTC
TRBJ2-3 - - TRBV28 CASSLKDTQYF TGTGCCAGCAGTTTAAAAGATACGCAGTATTTT
TRBJ2-1 - - TRBV6-5 CASSYGDEQFF TGTGCCAGCAGTTATGGCGATGAGCAGTTCTTC
TRBJ2-2 TRBD2 - TRBV6-4 CASSSGGGAHHTGELFF TGTGCCAGCAGCTCTGGCGGGGGGGCTCATCACACCGGGGAGCTGTTTTTT
TRBJ2-3 - - TRBV5-1 CASSLGRTGRVDTQYF TGCGCCAGCAGCCTGGGGCGGACAGGGAGGGTAGATACGCAGTATTTT
TRBJ1-2 - - TRBV28 CASSPKGYGYTF TGTGCCAGCAGCCCAAAGGGGTATGGCTACACCTTC
TRBJ1-5 - - TRBV5-6 CASSLRKQGLDQPQHF TGTGCCAGCAGCTTGAGGAAACAGGGTCTGGATCAGCCCCAGCATTTT
TRBJ2-1 TRBD1 - TRBV11-1 CASSLGQGRYNEQFF TGTGCCAGCAGCTTAGGACAGGGACGGTACAATGAGCAGTTCTTC
TRBJ2-3 - - TRBV9 CASSVAGSGTQYF TGTGCCAGCAGCGTGGCAGGGAGCGGTACGCAGTATTTT
TRBJ2-1 - - TRBV27 CASRLDLSSYNEQFF TGTGCCAGCCGTTTGGACTTGAGCTCCTACAATGAGCAGTTCTTC
TRBJ2-1 TRBD2 - TRBV7-3 CASSLLGSGGEQFF TGTGCCAGCAGCTTACTAGGTAGCGGGGGTGAGCAGTTCTTC
TRBJ1-3 - - TRBV28 CASSPQGAGNTIYF TGTGCCAGCAGTCCACAGGGAGCTGGAAACACCATATATTTT
TRBJ2-3 - - TRBV11-3 CASSPRPRDTQYF TGTGCCAGCAGCCCCAGACCTCGAGATACGCAGTATTTT
TRBJ2-7 - once TRBV7-2 CASSLIINEQYF TGTGCCAGCAGCCTGATTATCAACGAGCAGTACTTC
TRBJ1-1 - - TRBV5-4 CASSLGSEPEAFF TGTGCCAGCAGCTTGGGCAGTGAGCCTGAAGCTTTCTTT
TRBJ2-7 - - TRBV25-1 CASTPHVGTGYEQYF TGTGCCAGCACCCCTCATGTGGGGACGGGCTACGAGCAGTACTTC
TRBJ1-1 - - TRBV2 CASSEAGTEAFF TGTGCCAGCAGTGAAGCTGGCACTGAAGCTTTCTTT
TRBJ2-2 - - TRBV28 CASGTGELFF TGTGCCAGCGGCACCGGGGAGCTGTTTTTT
TRBJ1-5 - - TRBV6-5 CASTLGGGHQPQHF TGTGCCAGCACTCTAGGCGGGGGCCATCAGCCCCAGCATTTT
TRBJ2-4 - - TRBV6-4 CASSDPSGIQYF TGTGCCAGCAGTGACCCTAGTGGGATTCAGTACTTC
TRBJ1-2 - once TRBV11-2 CASSLERGRVGYGYTF TGTGCCAGCAGCTTAGAGCGCGGCAGGGTAGGGTATGGCTACACCTTC
TRBJ1-2 - - TRBV5-4 CASSPGVGGYTF TGTGCCAGCAGCCCGGGGGTGGGTGGCTACACCTTC
TRBJ1-6 TRBD1 - TRBV28 CASSLFGQGPPLHF TGTGCCAGCAGTCTATTCGGACAGGGCCCACCCCTCCACTTT
TRBJ2-7 TRBD2 - TRBV6-5 CASSLAGGGAYEQYF TGTGCCAGCAGTTTAGCGGGAGGTGGCGCCTACGAGCAGTACTTC
TRBJ2-2 - - TRBV7-2 CASSLGAGLPGELFF TGTGCCAGCAGCTTAGGTGCGGGTTTGCCCGGGGAGCTGTTTTTT
TRBJ1-3 - - TRBV4-1 CASSQDLLRGALVSGNTIYF TGCGCCAGCAGCCAAGATTTGCTCCGGGGGGCGCTTGTTTCTGGAAACACCATATATTTT
TRBJ2-1 - - TRBV9 CASSVADNEQFF TGTGCCAGCAGCGTAGCTGACAATGAGCAGTTCTTC
TRBJ1-1 - - TRBV6-5 CASSYSHNTEAFF TGTGCCAGCAGTTACTCGCACAACACTGAAGCTTTCTTT
TRBJ1-6 - once TRBV18 CASSPVRGSYNSPLHF TGTGCCAGCTCACCAGTCAGGGGTTCCTATAATTCACCCCTCCACTTT
TRBJ2-3 - - TRBV7-3 CASSSRSGYTDTQYF TGTGCCAGCAGCTCCCGTAGCGGATACACAGATACGCAGTATTTT
TRBJ2-1 - - TRBV5-1 CASSSRLSSYNEQFF TGCGCCAGCAGCAGCCGACTTAGCTCCTACAATGAGCAGTTCTTC
TRBJ1-2 TRBD1 - TRBV28 CASSLTGQGAPGYTF TGTGCCAGCAGTTTGACCGGGCAGGGGGCGCCGGGCTACACCTTC
TRBJ1-5 - - TRBV2 CASRRQARGANQPQHF TGTGCCAGCAGGCGACAGGCCCGGGGGGCCAATCAGCCCCAGCATTTT
TRBJ1-4 - - TRBV2 CASSESGPTEKLFF TGTGCCAGCAGTGAATCAGGGCCGACTGAAAAACTGTTTTTT
TRBJ1-1 TRBD1 - TRBV5-1 CASTEPRRGAEAFF TGCGCCAGCACCGAACCCCGCAGGGGGGCTGAAGCTTTCTTT